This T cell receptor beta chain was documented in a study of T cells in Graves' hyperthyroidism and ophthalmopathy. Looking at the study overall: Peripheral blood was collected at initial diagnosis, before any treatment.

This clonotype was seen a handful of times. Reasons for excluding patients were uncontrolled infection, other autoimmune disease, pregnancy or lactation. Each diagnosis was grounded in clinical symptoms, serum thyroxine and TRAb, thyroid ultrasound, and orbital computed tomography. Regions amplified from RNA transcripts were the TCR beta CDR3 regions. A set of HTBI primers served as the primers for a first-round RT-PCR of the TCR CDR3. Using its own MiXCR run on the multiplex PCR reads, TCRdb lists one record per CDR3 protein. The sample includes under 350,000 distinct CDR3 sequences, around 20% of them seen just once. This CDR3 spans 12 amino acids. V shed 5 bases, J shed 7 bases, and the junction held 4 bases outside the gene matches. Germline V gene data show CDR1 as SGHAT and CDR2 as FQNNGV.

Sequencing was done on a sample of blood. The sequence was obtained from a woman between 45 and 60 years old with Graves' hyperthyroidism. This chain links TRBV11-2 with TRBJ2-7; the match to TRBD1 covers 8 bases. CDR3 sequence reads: CASSRRGHEQYF. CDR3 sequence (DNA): TGTGCCAGCAGCCGCAGGGGGCATGAGCAGTACTTC.